The clone carrying this T cell receptor beta chain has just a few counts. This specimen belongs to a study of response to subunit inactivated influenza vaccine. TCRdb reprocessed the RT-PCR reads with MiXCR, giving one entry per CDR3 protein. In the table there are hundreds of thousands of distinct CDR3 sequences, about 18% of which are singletons. The receptor was isolated from a man in his fifties or sixties who received an inactivated influenza vaccine. This specimen consisted of PBMCs from blood, obtained less than 6 days after vaccination.

The CDR3 spells CASSLVSGGSGYTF. CDR3 bases: TGTGCCAGCAGCTTGGTATCGGGGGGAAGTGGCTACACCTTC. V and J are TRBV5-6 and TRBJ1-2; TRBD1 might be the D (5 bases). CDR1 SGHDT and CDR2 YYEEEE come from the germline V gene. The CDR3 has 14 amino acids. V lost 0 bases and J lost 7, with 13 bases in between.